The entry that follows covers one T cell receptor (beta chain) sequence. V was pared by 9 bases and J by 0 bases, with 12 bases between. Germline-derived CDR1 and CDR2 are MDHEN and SYDVKM. The CDR3 extends over 15 amino acids. Clones were read by immunoSEQ multiplex PCR, and TCRdb kept only the in-frame ones, dropping some. The data contain about 100,000 clones, about 90% of them seen just once; the ten biggest clones take up 18%. The data are from a study of control samples from healthy donors and cancer patients. The rearrangement joins TRBV28 to TRBJ2-6, with D unclear. This clonotype originated in a woman in her fifties or sixties in good health. Material: blood. Here the CDR3 DNA reads TGTGCCAGTCGGACGTCGAGCTCTGGGGCCAACGTCCTGACTTTC. This codes for CASRTSSSGANVLTF.